This T cell receptor beta chain derives from a study of post-analysis software for immune sequencing data. Study-wide results and limits: Controls had lower frequencies than patients of 4 or 5 TRBV segments, which included TRBV5-6, TRBV5-1 and TRBV20-1. The study found significantly lower normalized Chao1 diversity in multiple sclerosis patients than in controls.

Germline CDR1 DFQATT, CDR2 SNEGSKA (reference sequence). This CDR3 spans 16 amino acids. The V segment lost 5 bases and the J segment 0 bases; nucleotides outside the gene matches: 10. In its sample, this clonotype was seen a few times. What it binds is unknown. Tagging with unique molecular identifiers was a feature of the TCR beta cDNA libraries. A single record per CDR3 protein comes from TCRdb applying MiXCR to the PCR reads. The data contain around 770,000 distinct CDR3 sequences, around 45% of them seen just once; the ten biggest clones take up 4% to 5%. The specimen sequenced was blood. The chain links TRBV20-1 to TRBJ2-3; the match to TRBD2 covers 8 bases. The receptor comes from a girl under 18 with multiple sclerosis. The CDR3 DNA follows: TGCAGTGCTGGATCTACTAGCGGTGTAAGCACAGATACGCAGTATTTT. It translates to CSAGSTSGVSTDTQYF.